This is a list of T cell receptor beta chains from one sample in a study of CD8 T cells in Susac syndrome. MiXCR was run by TCRdb on the immunoSEQ multiplex PCR reads, yielding one entry per CDR3 protein. The sample comprises 71,000 or so distinct CDR3 sequences, 93% of which are singletons, and around 0.15% rests with the top ten. The sample taken for sequencing was CD4+ T cells from PBMCs. The receptors shown here come from a human donor with Susac syndrome. CDR3s include the opening cysteine and the closing phenylalanine or tryptophan. D genes are given only for firm matches. Some rows have no size entry. The others give once, few or many, or a class for an expanded clone.

clone_size j_call d_call v_call cdr3_nt cdr3_aa
- TRBJ2-5 - TRBV28 TGTGCCAGCAGTTTTCAGGGGACCGCCAAAGAGACCCAGTACTTC CASSFQGTAKETQYF
- TRBJ2-5 - TRBV27 TGTGCCAGCAGTGCGGACGGAGCAGAGACCCAGTACTTC CASSADGAETQYF
- TRBJ1-1 - TRBV5-4 TGTGCCAGCAGCTCGCTACAACGGGGGCGCGGCACTGAAGCTTTCTTT CASSSLQRGRGTEAFF
- TRBJ2-5 - TRBV7-3 TGTGCCAGCAGCCGTATTGTAGGAGAGACCCAGTACTTC CASSRIVGETQYF
- TRBJ2-5 TRBD1 TRBV14 TGTGCCAGCAGCCATCTAGGGGGCCGCGGAGAGACCCAGTACTTC CASSHLGGRGETQYF
- TRBJ1-5 TRBD1 TRBV19 TGTGCCAGTAGTAACTACCGGGACAGCTTCCAGCCCCAGCATTTT CASSNYRDSFQPQHF
- TRBJ2-7 TRBD1 TRBV10-3 TGTGCCATCAGTGAGTCCAGGGACAGAGACTACGAGCAGTACTTC CAISESRDRDYEQYF
- TRBJ2-7 - TRBV6-1 TGTGCCAGCAAATCAGGGGTCTTTGGGGACGAGCAGTACTTC CASKSGVFGDEQYF
- TRBJ2-7 TRBD1 TRBV25-1 TGTGCCAGCAGTGCCTCCCTGGGACAGGATACCACCTACGAGCAGTACTTC CASSASLGQDTTYEQYF
- TRBJ2-2 - TRBV6-5 TGTGCCAGCAGTTACTCCCGGGCGTACTCCACCGGGGAGCTGTTTTTT CASSYSRAYSTGELFF
- TRBJ1-5 - TRBV20-1 TGCAGTGCTGGAGACACCTTCACCGGCAATCAGCCCCAGCATTTT CSAGDTFTGNQPQHF
- TRBJ1-2 - TRBV12-3/TRBV12-4 TGTGCCAGCAGTTCTGACAGGAGCTATGGCTACACCTTC CASSSDRSYGYTF
- TRBJ1-6 - TRBV9 TGTGCCAGCAGCCCAGGGGTTGAAAATTCACCCCTCCACTTT CASSPGVENSPLHF
- TRBJ2-7 TRBD1 TRBV12-3/TRBV12-4 TGTGCCAGCAGTGGGGACAGAATAATTTCCTACGAGCAGTACTTC CASSGDRIISYEQYF
once TRBJ2-7 TRBD1 TRBV10-3 TGTGCCATCAGTGGGGGGACAGTCCACGAGCAGTACTTC CAISGGTVHEQYF
once TRBJ1-4 - TRBV7-2 TGTGCCAGCAGCGAAGGGAGAGCAAATGAAAAACTGTTTTTT CASSEGRANEKLFF